This T cell receptor beta chain was sequenced during a study of cytomegalovirus exposure and HLA in healthy donors. Study-wide points: Many donors carried some public TCRs, although rarity characterized most TCR sequences. According to a subsequent analysis, TCR clusters from the first cohort were inclined to appear together in the roughly 110 validation repertoires.

The donors were in the roughly 130-subject validation cohort, distinct from the approximately 610-subject first cohort. Note on this clone: What it binds is unknown.

The CDR3 length is 13 residues. V was trimmed by 3 bases and J by 5 bases, leaving 8 bases between them. Germline CDR1 KGHSH, CDR2 LQKENI. Here immunoSEQ multiplex PCR was the method, and the copy in TCRdb shows in-frame clones only, minus some. The sample consists of under 300,000 clones, 80% to 90% of them appearing once. V usage is TRBV18 and J usage is TRBJ1-3, with D possibly being TRBD1 (5 bases). The TCR was taken from a young woman in good health and CMV-seronegative. The specimen sequenced was PBMCs. The CDR3 loop reads CASSPAGRNTIYF. The DNA for the CDR3 is TGTGCCAGCTCACCGGCAGGGCGAAACACCATATATTTT.